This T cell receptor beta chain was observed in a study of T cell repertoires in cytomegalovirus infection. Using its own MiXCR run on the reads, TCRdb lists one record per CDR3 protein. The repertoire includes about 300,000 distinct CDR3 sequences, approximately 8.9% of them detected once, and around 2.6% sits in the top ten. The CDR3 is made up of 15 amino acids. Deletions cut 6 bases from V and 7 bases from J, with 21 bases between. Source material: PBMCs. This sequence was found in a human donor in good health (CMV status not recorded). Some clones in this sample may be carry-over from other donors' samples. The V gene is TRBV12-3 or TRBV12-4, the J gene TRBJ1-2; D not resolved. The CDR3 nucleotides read TGTGCCAGCAGCCTCGAGACCCGACCCAGGATTGGCTACACCTTC. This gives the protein CASSLETRPRIGYTF.